This is a list of T cell receptor beta chains from one sample in a study of blood T cell repertoires in COVID-19. Here immunoSEQ multiplex PCR was the method, and the copy in TCRdb shows in-frame clones only, minus some. The sample lists 250,000 to 350,000 clones, under 90% occurring once. Sequencing used peripheral blood. These receptors were obtained from a woman in her twenties or thirties with COVID-19, enrolled during active disease. The CDR3 runs from the conserved cysteine through the conserved F or W.

CDR3: CASSQDNRLAGGDTGELFF
V: TRBV3-1/TRBV3-2
J: TRBJ2-2

CDR3: CASSPDRVRQEKLFF
V: TRBV19
J: TRBJ1-4

CDR3: CASSLELAANEQFF
V: TRBV5-5
J: TRBJ2-1

CDR3: CASRRTSGSYNEQFF
V: TRBV7-2
J: TRBJ2-1

CDR3: CASSDSYTGSYEQYF
V: TRBV6-1
J: TRBJ2-7

CDR3: CASSLGQTGGKTEAFF
V: TRBV5-1
J: TRBJ1-1

CDR3: CASRGGRRGSPLHF
V: TRBV27
J: TRBJ1-6

CDR3: CAWNRQETQYF
V: TRBV30
J: TRBJ2-5

CDR3: CASSPPGQNPSGANVLTF
V: TRBV18
J: TRBJ2-6

CDR3: CAWSPLGLGTDTQYF
V: TRBV30
J: TRBJ2-3

CDR3: CASSRGGKNYEQYF
V: TRBV6-6
J: TRBJ2-7

CDR3: CSVEQGGNQPQHF
V: TRBV29-1
J: TRBJ1-5

CDR3: CASSPRFGTANTEAFF
V: TRBV28
J: TRBJ1-1

CDR3: CASSFTTGRTNTEAFF
V: TRBV5-5
J: TRBJ1-1

CDR3: CASSEDRTGKGYTF
V: TRBV9
J: TRBJ1-2

CDR3: CASSLGGDRKVDEQFF
V: TRBV11-3
J: TRBJ2-1

CDR3: CASSSPRTGNSEQYF
V: TRBV28
J: TRBJ2-7

CDR3: CASSLSQGTRGYTF
V: TRBV5-6
J: TRBJ1-2

CDR3: CASSLGQGPGMRHEQYF
V: TRBV11-2
J: TRBJ2-7

CDR3: CAWDAENRGTGELFF
V: TRBV30
J: TRBJ2-2

CDR3: CASSPLTSGSITSEQFF
V: TRBV5-4
J: TRBJ2-1

CDR3: CASSFISGQGADEQYF
V: TRBV5-6
J: TRBJ2-7

CDR3: CASIPGQGAETQYF
V: TRBV2
J: TRBJ2-5

CDR3: CASSPPLRETQYF
V: TRBV18
J: TRBJ2-5

CDR3: CASSSRRWSSDTQYF
V: TRBV19
J: TRBJ2-3

CDR3: CASRTREEQFF
V: TRBV28
J: TRBJ2-1